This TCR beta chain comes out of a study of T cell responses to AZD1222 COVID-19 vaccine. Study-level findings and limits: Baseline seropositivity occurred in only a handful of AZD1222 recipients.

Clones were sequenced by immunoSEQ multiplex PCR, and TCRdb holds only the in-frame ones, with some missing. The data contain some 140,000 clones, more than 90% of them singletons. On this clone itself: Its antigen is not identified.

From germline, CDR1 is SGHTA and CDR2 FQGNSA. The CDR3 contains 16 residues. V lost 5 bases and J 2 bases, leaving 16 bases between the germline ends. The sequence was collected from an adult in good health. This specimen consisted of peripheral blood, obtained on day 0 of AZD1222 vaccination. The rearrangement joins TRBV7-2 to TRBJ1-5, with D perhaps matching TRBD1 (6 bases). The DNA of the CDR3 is TGTGCCAGCAGCCCCAACCAGGGGATGGGCAATCAGCCCCAGCATTTT. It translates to CASSPNQGMGNQPQHF.